This TCR beta chain was sequenced during a study of T-cell memory formation after mild COVID-19. TCRdb fed the 5' RACE reads into MiXCR, producing one record per CDR3 protein. The sample consists of approximately 100,000 distinct CDR3 sequences, 11% of them appearing once. With V trimmed by 6 bases and J by 1 base, 11 bases remained unmatched. The CDR3 covers 16 residues. Germline V gives CDR1 SEHNR, CDR2 FQNEAQ (reference sequence). The sequence was collected from a man younger than 30 who had mild COVID-19 (a few samples of this study predate the infection). Cell type and time point are not known. Material: PBMCs or a T cell subset sorted from them (not recorded which). The chain combines TRBV7-9 with TRBJ1-1; 7 nucleotides line up with TRBD1. DNA of the CDR3: TGTGCCAGCAGACCTACAGGGGTAAGGTGGAACACTGAAGCTTTCTTT. Its translation: CASRPTGVRWNTEAFF. Combining the CDR3 with reference TRBV7-9 and TRBJ1-1 gives the whole variable domain DTGVSQNPRHKITKRGQNVTFRCDPISEHNRLYWYRQTLGQGPEFLTYFQNEAQLEKSRLLSDRFSAERPKGSFSTLEIQRTEQGDSAMYLCASRPTGVRWNTEAFFGQGTRLTVV.